A single sample is the source of the 2 T cell receptor beta chains below, sequenced in a study of T cell repertoires in cytomegalovirus infection. TCRdb re-derived calls from the reads in MiXCR, one entry per CDR3 protein. The sample lists some 150,000 distinct CDR3 sequences; roughly a quarter were seen once. Sequencing used PBMCs. Receptor source: a human donor in good health (CMV status not recorded). Some clones in this sample may be carry-over from other donors' samples.

This clonotype was found a few times. The chain links TRBV13 to TRBJ1-4; 8 bases align to TRBD1. J was trimmed by 5 bases and V by 5 bases; bases with no gene match: 4. Germline CDR1 is PRHDT and CDR2 is FYEKMQ (reference sequence). The CDR3 is 14 amino acids. DNA of the CDR3: TGTGCCAGCAGCCTCAGGACAGGGAATGAAAAACTGTTTTTT. Its protein product is CASSLRTGNEKLFF.

The rearrangement links TRBV4-3 to TRBJ1-4; a possible D gene is TRBD1 (5 bases). There are 16 residues in the CDR3. V dropped 1 base and J dropped 8 bases, with 17 bases sitting between them. Germline values: CDR1 LGHNA, CDR2 YSLEER. The CDR3 DNA is TGCGCCAGCAGCCAAGGGGTAGGGGAAGGTCGAGAAAAACTGTTTTTT. Its protein product is CASSQGVGEGREKLFF.